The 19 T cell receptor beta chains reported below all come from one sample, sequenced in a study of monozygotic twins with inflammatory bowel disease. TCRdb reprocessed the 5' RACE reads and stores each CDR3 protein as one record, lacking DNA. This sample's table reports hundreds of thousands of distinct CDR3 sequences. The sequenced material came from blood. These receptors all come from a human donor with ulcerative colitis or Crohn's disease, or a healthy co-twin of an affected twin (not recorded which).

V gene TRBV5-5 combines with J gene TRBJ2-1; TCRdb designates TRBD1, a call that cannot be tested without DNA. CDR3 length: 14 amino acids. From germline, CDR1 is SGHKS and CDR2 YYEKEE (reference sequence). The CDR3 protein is CASSLALGLNEQFF.

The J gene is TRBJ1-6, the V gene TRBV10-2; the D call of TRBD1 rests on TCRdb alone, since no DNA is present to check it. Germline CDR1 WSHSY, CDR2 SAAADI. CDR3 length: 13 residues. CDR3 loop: CASTKKGVSPLHF.

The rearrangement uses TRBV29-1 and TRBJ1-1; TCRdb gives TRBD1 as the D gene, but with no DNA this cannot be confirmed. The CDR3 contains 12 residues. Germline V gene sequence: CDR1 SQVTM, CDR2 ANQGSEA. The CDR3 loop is CSGGDSNTEAFF.

CDR3 sequence: CASSAGLEVGGYTF. The J gene is TRBJ1-2, the V gene TRBV5-1. Looked up from germline, CDR1 is SGHRS and CDR2 is YFSETQ. CDR3 length: 14 residues.

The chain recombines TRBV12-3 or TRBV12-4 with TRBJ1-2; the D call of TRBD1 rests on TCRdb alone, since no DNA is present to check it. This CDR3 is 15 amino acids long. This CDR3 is CASSFFPRTRRGYTF.

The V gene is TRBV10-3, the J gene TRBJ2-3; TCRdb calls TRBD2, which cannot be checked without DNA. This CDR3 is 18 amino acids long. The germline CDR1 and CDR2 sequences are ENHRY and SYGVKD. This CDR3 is CAIQGRMSGGAGTDTQYF.

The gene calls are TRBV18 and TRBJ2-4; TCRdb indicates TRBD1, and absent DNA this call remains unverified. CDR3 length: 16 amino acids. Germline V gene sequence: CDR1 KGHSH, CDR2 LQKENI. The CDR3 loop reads CASSISPVTRKNIQYF.

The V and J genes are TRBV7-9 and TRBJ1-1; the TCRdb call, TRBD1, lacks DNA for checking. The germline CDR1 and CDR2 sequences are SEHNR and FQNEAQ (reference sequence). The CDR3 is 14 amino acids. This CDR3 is CASSSPTGNTEAFF.

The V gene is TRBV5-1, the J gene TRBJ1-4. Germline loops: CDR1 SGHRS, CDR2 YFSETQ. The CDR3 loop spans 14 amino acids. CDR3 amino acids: CASIWASTNEKLFF.

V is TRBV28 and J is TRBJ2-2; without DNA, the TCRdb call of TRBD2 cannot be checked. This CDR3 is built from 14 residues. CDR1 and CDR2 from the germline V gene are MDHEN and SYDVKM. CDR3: CASKGLLNTGELFF.

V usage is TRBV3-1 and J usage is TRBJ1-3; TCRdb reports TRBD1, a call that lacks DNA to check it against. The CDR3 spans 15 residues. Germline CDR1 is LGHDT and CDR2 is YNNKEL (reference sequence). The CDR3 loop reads CASSIRDRGGNTIYF.

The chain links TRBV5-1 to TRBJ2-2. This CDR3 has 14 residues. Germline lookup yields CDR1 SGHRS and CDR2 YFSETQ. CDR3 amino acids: CASSLAEDTGELFF. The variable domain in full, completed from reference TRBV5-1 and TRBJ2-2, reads KAGVTQTPRYLIKTRGQQVTLSCSPISGHRSVSWYQQTPGQGLQFLFEYFSETQRNKGNFPGRFSGRQFSNSRSEMNVSTLELGDSALYLCASSLAEDTGELFFGEGSRLTVL.

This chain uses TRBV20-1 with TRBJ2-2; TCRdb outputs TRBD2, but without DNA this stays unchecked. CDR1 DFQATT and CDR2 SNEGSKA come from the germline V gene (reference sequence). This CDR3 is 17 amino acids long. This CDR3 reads CSARDSPLAGVTGELFF.

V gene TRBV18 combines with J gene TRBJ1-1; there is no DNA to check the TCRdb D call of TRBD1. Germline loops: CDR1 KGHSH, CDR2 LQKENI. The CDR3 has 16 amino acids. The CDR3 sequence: CASSPRQGGMNTEAFF.

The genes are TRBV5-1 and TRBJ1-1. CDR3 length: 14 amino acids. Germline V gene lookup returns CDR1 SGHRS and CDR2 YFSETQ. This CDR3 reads CASGRTAGSTEAFF.

The CDR3 protein is CASSPIAGGHNEQFF. V and J are TRBV6-1 and TRBJ2-1; TCRdb picks TRBD2, but there is no DNA to check that call. The CDR3 has 15 residues. The germline V gene has CDR1 MNHNS and CDR2 SASEGT.

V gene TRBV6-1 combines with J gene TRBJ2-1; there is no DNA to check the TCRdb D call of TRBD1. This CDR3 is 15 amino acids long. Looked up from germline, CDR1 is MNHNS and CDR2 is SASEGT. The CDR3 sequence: CASGEDRGLGNEQFF.

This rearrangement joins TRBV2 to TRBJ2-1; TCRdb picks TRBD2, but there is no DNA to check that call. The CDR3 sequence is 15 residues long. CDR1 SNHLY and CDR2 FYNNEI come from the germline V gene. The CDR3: CASSGSGRSYNEQFF.

CDR3 sequence reads: CASGPGGVNTEAFF. The V call is TRBV12-5, the J call TRBJ1-1; TCRdb selects TRBD1, and the lack of DNA leaves this call unchecked. The CDR3 runs 14 residues. Germline V CDR1 and CDR2: LGHNT, FRNRAP.